This T cell receptor (beta chain) was recovered during a study of T cell changes during pregnancy in multiple sclerosis (dated by TCRdb to between 2018 and 2021). Study-level background: The study looked at changes in the T cell repertoire across pregnancy in women with multiple sclerosis.

With respect to this clone: The antigen it recognizes is unknown. No per-base quality is available; no much larger clone lies one base away.

Receptors were amplified or captured by the immunoSEQ multiplex PCR assay. TCRdb provides this immuneACCESS table in a form limited to in-frame rearrangements. Some clones are lacking; in checked studies, under half of them reflect an unresolved V gene, and why the rest are absent is not known. This sample comprises approximately 100,000 clones, almost 95% of them detected only once. The top ten constitute over 0.7% of the sample. The CDR3 sequence holds 15 residues, the cysteine and phenylalanine included. CDR3 DNA is the only sequence kept; it has 45 bases, read in frame from the first base. V is clipped by 2 bases and J by 4 bases, and the sequence between their germline boundaries is 11 bases long. The germline V gene provides CDR1 KGHSH and CDR2 LQKENI.

The specimen was peripheral blood, collected before pregnancy. This sequence uses TRBV18 and TRBJ2-2; TRBD1 is a possible D gene, resting on 6 matching bases. The receptor comes from a female donor with multiple sclerosis, enrolled in a pregnancy study. CDR3 region: CASSPRTAITGELFF. The DNA reads as follows: TGTGCCAGCTCACCAAGGACAGCTATCACCGGGGAGCTGTTTTTT.